This T cell receptor (beta chain) is from a study of response to subunit inactivated influenza vaccine. TCRdb passed the RT-PCR reads through MiXCR, listing each CDR3 protein once. The data contain hundreds of thousands of distinct CDR3 sequences, about 12% of them seen just once; the ten biggest clones take up roughly a tenth. V lost 3 bases to trimming and J lost 6 bases, with 11 bases between them. This CDR3 comprises 14 residues. Germline V lookup: CDR1 LGHNA, CDR2 YSLEER. This clonotype was recorded a few times. The sample consisted of PBMCs from blood, taken on the day of vaccination. V gene TRBV4-3 combines with J gene TRBJ2-2, with a possible D match to TRBD2 (6 bases). This clonotype originated in a man aged 45 to 65 who received an inactivated influenza vaccine. CDR3 residues: CASSQGLAAGELFF. CDR3 nucleotide sequence: TGCGCCAGCAGCCAGGGACTGGCGGCCGGGGAGCTGTTTTTT.